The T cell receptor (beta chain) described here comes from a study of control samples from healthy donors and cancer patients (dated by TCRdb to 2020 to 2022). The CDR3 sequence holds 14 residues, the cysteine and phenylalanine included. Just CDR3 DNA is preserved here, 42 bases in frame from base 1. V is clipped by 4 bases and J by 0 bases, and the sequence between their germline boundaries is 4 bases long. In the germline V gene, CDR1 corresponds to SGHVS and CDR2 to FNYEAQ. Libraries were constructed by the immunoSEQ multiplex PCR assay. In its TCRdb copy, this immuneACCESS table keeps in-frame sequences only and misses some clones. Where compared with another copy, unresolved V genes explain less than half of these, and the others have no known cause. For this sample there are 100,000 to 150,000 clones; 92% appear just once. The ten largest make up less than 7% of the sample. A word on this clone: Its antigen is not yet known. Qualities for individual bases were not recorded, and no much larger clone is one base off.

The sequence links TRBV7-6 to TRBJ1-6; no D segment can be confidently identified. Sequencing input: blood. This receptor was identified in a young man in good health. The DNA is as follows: TGTGCCAGCAGCTCGTACTCCTATAATTCACCCCTCCACTTT. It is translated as CASSSYSYNSPLHF.